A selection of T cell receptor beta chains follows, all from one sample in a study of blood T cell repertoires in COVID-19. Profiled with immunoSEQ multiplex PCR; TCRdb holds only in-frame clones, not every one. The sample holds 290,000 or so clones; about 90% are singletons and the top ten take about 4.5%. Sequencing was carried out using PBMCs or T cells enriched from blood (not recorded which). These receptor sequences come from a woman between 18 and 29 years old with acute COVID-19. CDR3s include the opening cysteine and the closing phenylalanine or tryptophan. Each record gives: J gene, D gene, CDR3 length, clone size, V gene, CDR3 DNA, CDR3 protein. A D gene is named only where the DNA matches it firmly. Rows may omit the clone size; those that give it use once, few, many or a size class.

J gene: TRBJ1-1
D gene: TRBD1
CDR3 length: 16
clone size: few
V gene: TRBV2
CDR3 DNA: TGTGCCAGCAGCAACCAGGGACAGGCCCTGAACACTGAAGCTTTCTTT
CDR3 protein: CASSNQGQALNTEAFF

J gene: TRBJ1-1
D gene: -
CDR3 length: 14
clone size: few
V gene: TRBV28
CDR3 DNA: TGTGCCAGCACCTGGGACACCTCGAACACTGAAGCTTTCTTT
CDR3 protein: CASTWDTSNTEAFF

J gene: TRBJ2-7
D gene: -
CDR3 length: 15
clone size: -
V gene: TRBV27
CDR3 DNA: TGTGCCAGCAGTTTAAACAGGGAGCTATACGGCGAGCAGTACTTC
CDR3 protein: CASSLNRELYGEQYF

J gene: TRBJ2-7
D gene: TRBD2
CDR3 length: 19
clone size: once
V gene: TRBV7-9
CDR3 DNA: TGTGCCAGCAGCTTGCCCCCCCATGAAGCCGGGAGGAGGGCCCACGAGCAGTACTTC
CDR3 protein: CASSLPPHEAGRRAHEQYF

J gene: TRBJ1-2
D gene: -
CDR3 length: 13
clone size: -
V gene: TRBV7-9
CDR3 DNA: TGTGCCAGCAGCTTATCAGACTCGAATGGCTACACCTTC
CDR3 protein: CASSLSDSNGYTF

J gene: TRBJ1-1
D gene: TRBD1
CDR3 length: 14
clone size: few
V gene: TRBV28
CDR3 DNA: TGTGCCAGCAGTGATGGGACAGGGAGCACTGAAGCTTTCTTT
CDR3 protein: CASSDGTGSTEAFF

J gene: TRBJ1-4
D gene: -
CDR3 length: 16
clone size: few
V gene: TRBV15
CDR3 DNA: TGTGCCACCAGCTTTGGCAGGGCGTCAGGCTCTGAAAAACTGTTTTTT
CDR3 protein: CATSFGRASGSEKLFF

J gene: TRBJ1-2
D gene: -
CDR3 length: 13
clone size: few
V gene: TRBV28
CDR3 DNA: TGTGCCAGCAGCTCCGGACAGAACTATGGCTACACCTTC
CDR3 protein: CASSSGQNYGYTF

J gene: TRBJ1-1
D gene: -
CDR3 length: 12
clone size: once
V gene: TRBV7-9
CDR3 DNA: TGTGCCAGCAGCCCTGTGGACAGTTCAGCTTTCTTT
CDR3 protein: CASSPVDSSAFF

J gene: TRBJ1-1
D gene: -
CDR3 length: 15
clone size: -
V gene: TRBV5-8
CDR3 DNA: TGTGCCAGCAGCTTGCCGGCCAGACAGAACACTGAAGCTTTCTTT
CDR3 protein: CASSLPARQNTEAFF

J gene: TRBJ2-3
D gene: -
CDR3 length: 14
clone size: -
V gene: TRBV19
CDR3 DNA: TGTGCCACCACGGGACTTAAGGTGGGAGATACGCAGTATTTT
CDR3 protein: CATTGLKVGDTQYF

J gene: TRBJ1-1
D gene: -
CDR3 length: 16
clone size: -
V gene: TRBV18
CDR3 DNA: TGTGCCAGCTCACGGGTCACAGGGTTAGTGAACACTGAAGCTTTCTTT
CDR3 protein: CASSRVTGLVNTEAFF

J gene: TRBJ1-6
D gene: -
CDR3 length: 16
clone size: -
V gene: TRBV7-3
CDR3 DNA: TGTGCCAGCAGCTTAAAAGGGGGAAAGACGGATTCACCCCTCCACTTT
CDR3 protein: CASSLKGGKTDSPLHF

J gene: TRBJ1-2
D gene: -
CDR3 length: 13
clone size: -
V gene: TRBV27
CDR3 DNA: TGTGCCAGCAGTTTCTCCGGAGCCTATGGCTACACCTTC
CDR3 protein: CASSFSGAYGYTF

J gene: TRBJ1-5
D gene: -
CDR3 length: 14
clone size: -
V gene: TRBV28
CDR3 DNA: TGTGCCAGCAGTTCCTCCCAGGGAGGTCAGCCCCAGCATTTT
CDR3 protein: CASSSSQGGQPQHF

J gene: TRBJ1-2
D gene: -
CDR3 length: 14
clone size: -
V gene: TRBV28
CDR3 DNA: TGTGCCAGCAGTTCCGGGGGGCTTAAGGATGGCTACACCTTC
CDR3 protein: CASSSGGLKDGYTF

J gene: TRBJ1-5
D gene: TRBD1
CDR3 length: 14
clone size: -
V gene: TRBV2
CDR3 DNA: TGTGCCAGCAGTGTGACAGGGAACGGACAGCCCCAGCATTTT
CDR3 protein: CASSVTGNGQPQHF

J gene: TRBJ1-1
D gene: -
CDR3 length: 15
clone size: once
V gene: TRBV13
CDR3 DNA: TGTGCCAGCAGCTTAAACACAGGACAGATCACTGAAGCTTTCTTT
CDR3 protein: CASSLNTGQITEAFF

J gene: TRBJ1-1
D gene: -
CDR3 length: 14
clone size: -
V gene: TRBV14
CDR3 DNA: TGTGCCAGCAGCCAAGACAGGGTTCTCACTGAAGCTTTCTTT
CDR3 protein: CASSQDRVLTEAFF

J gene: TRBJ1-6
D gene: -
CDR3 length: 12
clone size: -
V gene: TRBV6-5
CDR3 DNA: TGTGCCAGCAGTTCCAGGGGTCCACCCCTCCACTTT
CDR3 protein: CASSSRGPPLHF

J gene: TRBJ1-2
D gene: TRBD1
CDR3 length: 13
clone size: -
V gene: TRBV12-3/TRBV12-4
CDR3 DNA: TGTGCCAGCTTTTGGCAGGGGGTTGAAGGCTACACCTTC
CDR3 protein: CASFWQGVEGYTF

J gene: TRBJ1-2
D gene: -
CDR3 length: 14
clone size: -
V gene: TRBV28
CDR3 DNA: TGTGCCAGCAGTCCCGTGCGGATGGGCTATGGCTACACCTTC
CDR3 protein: CASSPVRMGYGYTF